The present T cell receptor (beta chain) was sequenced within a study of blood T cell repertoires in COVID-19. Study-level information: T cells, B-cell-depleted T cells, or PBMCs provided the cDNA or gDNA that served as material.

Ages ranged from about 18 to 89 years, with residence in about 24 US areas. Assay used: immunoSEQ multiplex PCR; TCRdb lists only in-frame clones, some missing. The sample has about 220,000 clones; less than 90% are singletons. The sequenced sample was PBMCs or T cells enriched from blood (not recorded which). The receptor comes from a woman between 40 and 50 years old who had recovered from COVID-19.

The CDR3 loop is CATKRDFSYNEQFF. The CDR3 DNA follows: TGTGCCACCAAGCGGGACTTCTCCTACAATGAGCAGTTCTTC. The chain couples TRBV6-5 to TRBJ2-1; 7 bases fit TRBD2. J gave up 0 bases and V 10 bases, and 6 bases lay outside the gene matches. Germline V gene sequence: CDR1 MNHEY, CDR2 SVGAGI. The CDR3 covers 14 residues.